What follows describes a single T cell receptor (beta chain). The target of this receptor is not known. The sample holds no much larger clone one base away, and base qualities are not on file. The CDR3 regions of human TCRbeta chains were analyzed by immunosequencing. Per the source publication's procedure: Repertoire TCRs were checked for matches against a reference library of SARS-CoV-2-specific TCRs that had been generated using the MIRA antigen-specificity platform. Breadth was defined as the fraction of unique TCRs that were SARS-CoV-2-associated, and depth was defined as the fraction of total T cells that were SARS-CoV-2-associated. Using the MIRA data, each spike-specific TCR was assigned both to the spike region to which the TCR was reactive and to a CD4 or CD8 class. Log10-transformed breadth and depth values were compared by one-way ANOVA with Sidak's multiple comparisons tests. TCRdb's version of the immuneACCESS table is confined to in-frame rearrangements and falls short of the full clone set. An unresolved V gene accounts for under half of the shortfall where checked; the remainder is of unknown origin. V and J calls and clone size are those listed in that table; D and trimming were worked out from the DNA. Here the sample has approximately 80,000 clones; around 85% occur a single time. The ten largest clones take up about 12% of the sample.

The data belong to a study of T cell responses to AZD1222 COVID-19 vaccine (dated by TCRdb to 2020 to 2023). Some background on the complete study: A total of approximately 240 trial participants underwent TCR sequencing, of whom about 200 received two doses of AZD1222 and some 25 received two doses of the MenACWY control vaccine. Enrollment into the trials was organized by age into subgroups of 18-55, 56-69 and 70-plus years, and those subgroups contained approximately 160, 26 and 62 TCR-sequenced participants, respectively. Study-level results and caveats: After two AZD1222 doses, spike-specific TCR breadth and depth were significantly higher than at day 0 and than in MenACWY recipients. The whole spike protein was spanned by vaccine-associated CD4 TCRs, and dominant responses were seen in regions 160-218 and 743-854. Nearly half of unique spike-specific TCRs reportedly recognized epitopes outside regions mutated in the B.1.351 and B.1.1.7 variants. The 56-69-year group was small, and its depth increase did not reach significance, likely because of low power. Because no day 14 peak-response samples were available, repertoires were characterized only after the peak T cell response. Only five or six AZD1222 recipients were SARS-CoV-2 seropositive at baseline, limiting conclusions about previously exposed vaccinees. Most participants were white British and females outnumbered males, and the authors suggested that clonal diversity may have been underestimated.

The label giving this sample's time point can be read as: about 28 days (+/-7) after the second vaccine dose. AZD1222 recipients with second doses at about 4 weeks or about 12 weeks were pooled, because spike-specific TCR depth and breadth did not differ between schedules. Vaccinee samples were obtained from the UK trials COV001 and COV002, which included a single-blind randomized controlled phase 2/3 trial of AZD1222 (ChAdOx1 nCoV-19) in healthy adults. Trial participant PBMC samples were collected at day 0 and day 28 after the second dose for TCRbeta chain sequencing. The junction shows trimming of 1 base on V and 1 base on J, plus 8 bases between the germline ends. The germline V gene (reference sequence) provides CDR1 GTSNPN and CDR2 SVGIG. The CDR3 has 13 amino acids, counting the end cysteine and phenylalanine. Only CDR3 DNA remains: 39 bases, in frame from the first base.

This sequence uses TRBV30 and TRBJ2-7; the D gene lacks a confident call. The specimen was peripheral blood, collected 28 days after the second AZD1222 dose. The clonotype was recovered from an adult who received the AZD1222 COVID-19 vaccine. In nucleotide form, the sequence is TGTGCCTGGAGTGATGGCTATTCCTACGAGCAGTACTTC. Translated, it reads CAWSDGYSYEQYF.